These 10 T cell receptor beta chains were sequenced from one sample in a study of T cell repertoires in cytomegalovirus infection. These TCRs are of unknown antigen specificity. TCRdb used MiXCR to reprocess the reads, holding one entry per CDR3 protein. The sample includes roughly 990,000 distinct CDR3 sequences, approximately 33% of them seen just once. This specimen consisted of cultured CD8+ T cells from PBMCs, obtained from culture after CMV antigen stimulation. The receptors were sampled from a human donor in good health (CMV status not recorded). Some clones in this sample may be carry-over from other donors' samples.

The V and J genes are TRBV3-1 and TRBJ2-7, with D perhaps TRBD1 or TRBD2 (5 bases each). This CDR3 contains 13 residues. Per the germline V gene, CDR1 is LGHDT and CDR2 is YNNKEL (reference sequence). The V and J ends lost 4 bases and 9 bases respectively, with 16 bases between them. The CDR3 bases are TGTGCCAGCAGCCTGGGGCGGGTGGGATGGCAGTACGTC. Translated, it gives CASSLGRVGWQYV.

This clonotype occurred a few times. V gene TRBV25-1 combines with J gene TRBJ2-3, with 10 bases identical to TRBD2. Germline V CDR1 and CDR2: MGHDK, SYGVNS. V was clipped by 4 bases and J by 3 bases; unmatched bases: 10. There are 17 residues in the CDR3. The CDR3 nucleotides are TGTGCCAGCAGTGGCCTCACTAGCGGGGTAGGAACAGATACGCAGTATTTT. Encoded protein: CASSGLTSGVGTDTQYF.

This clonotype came up many times. J is TRBJ2-7 and V is TRBV19; TRBD2 matches at 7 bases. The CDR3 covers 15 residues. Germline V gene lookup returns CDR1 LNHDA and CDR2 SQIVND (reference sequence). The trim removed 9 bases at V and 3 bases at J, leaving 14 bases unmatched. The CDR3 here is CARRGAGTNHYEQYV. DNA of the CDR3: TGTGCCAGGCGAGGAGCGGGGACCAACCACTACGAGCAGTACGTC.

The chain recombines TRBV10-3 with TRBJ1-5, with 8 bases lining up with TRBD1. This CDR3 spans 15 amino acids. Germline V gives CDR1 ENHRY, CDR2 SYGVKD. The V gene end was trimmed by 0 bases and the J gene end by 4 bases; junction bases not matched to a gene: 2. CDR3 in DNA: TGTGCCATCAGTGAGTCGGGACAGGAAAATCAGCCCCAGCATTTT. This encodes CAISESGQENQPQHF.

This clonotype appeared a few times. The chain couples TRBV6-5 to TRBJ2-2; D gene unclear. There are 15 residues in the CDR3. V was shortened by 2 bases and J by 5 bases, with 12 bases between the two germline ends. CDR1 and CDR2 (germline): MNHEY, SVGAGI. The CDR3: CASSYGPSATGELFF. CDR3 nucleotides: TGTGCCAGCAGTTACGGTCCATCGGCTACCGGGGAGCTGTTTTTT.

This clonotype was recorded a few times. The rearrangement links TRBV12-3 or TRBV12-4 to TRBJ2-2, with TRBD2 identical over 10 bases. The CDR3 spans 17 residues. After removal of 3 bases from V and 0 bases from J, the junction contained 4 bases not matched to a gene. The CDR3 sequence: CASSFRTSGANTGELFF. In DNA form, the CDR3 reads TGTGCCAGCAGTTTCCGGACTAGCGGCGCGAACACCGGGGAGCTGTTTTTT.

This CDR3 is CASSLARDRGDGELFF. CDR3 coding DNA: TGTGCCAGCAGCTTAGCCAGGGACAGGGGAGACGGGGAGCTGTTTTTT. The chain carries TRBV7-8 and TRBJ2-2; 10 bases match TRBD1. Germline CDR1 and CDR2: SGHVS and FQNEAQ. The CDR3 consists of 16 residues. After removal of 0 bases from V and 7 bases from J, the junction contained 5 bases not matched to a gene.

This clonotype was counted ten times or more. CDR3 residues: CASSPKGTINQPQHF. The CDR3 DNA reads as TGTGCCAGCAGTCCCAAGGGGACAATCAATCAGCCCCAGCATTTT. The chain combines TRBV27 with TRBJ1-5, with a weak D call TRBD1 (6 bases). Germline-derived CDR1 and CDR2 are MNHEY and SMNVEV (reference sequence). The CDR3 sequence is 15 residues long. V dropped 5 bases and J dropped 3 bases, with 14 bases sitting between them.

This clonotype was recorded many times. The J gene is TRBJ1-3, the V gene TRBV7-9; TRBD1 matches at 7 bases. J lost 2 bases, V lost 5 bases, and 12 bases had no gene match. The germline V gene encodes CDR1 SEHNR and CDR2 FQNEAQ (reference sequence). The CDR3 is made up of 17 amino acids. CDR3 bases: TGTGCCAGCAGCGGCGAACAGGGGATGGCTCCTGGAAACACCATATATTTT. Translating gives CASSGEQGMAPGNTIYF.

The V gene is TRBV6-1, the J gene TRBJ2-2; D gene ambiguous. The CDR3 sequence is 15 residues long. Trimming stripped 4 bases from V and 0 bases from J, with 9 bases between. In germline, CDR1 is MNHNS, CDR2 SASEGT. CDR3 sequence reads: CASSGRATNTGELFF. CDR3 bases: TGTGCCAGCAGTGGAAGGGCCACGAACACCGGGGAGCTGTTTTTT.